The TCR beta chain under discussion was sequenced for a study of blood T cell repertoires in COVID-19. Libraries were prepared by immunoSEQ multiplex PCR; TCRdb keeps only in-frame clonotypes and omits some of them. This sample has about 130,000 clones; about four fifths occur once, and the top ten carry 18%. This clone was detected only a few times. In the same sample, other DNA sequences code for this CDR3. Cohort allocation depended upon clinical history that participants reported. For recovered donors of Cohort 3, there were two negative PCRs, clearance, or symptom resolution. The junction had 6 bases not matched to a gene; V was cut back by 5 bases and J by 7 bases. Germline CDR1 reads MNHEY; CDR2 reads SMNVEV (reference sequence). The CDR3 extends over 15 amino acids.

The sequence derives from a man aged 25 to 45 who had recovered from COVID-19. The chain uses TRBV27 and TRBJ1-6; 9 bases match TRBD1. The sample consisted of PBMCs or T cells enriched from blood (not recorded which). This chain's CDR3 is CASSPTDRGNSPLHF. DNA of the CDR3: TGTGCCAGCAGTCCGACGGACAGGGGAAATTCACCCCTCCACTTT.